The 18 T cell receptor beta chains below come from one sample, sequenced in a study of CD8 T cells in Susac syndrome. Random-hexamer reverse transcription was applied to about 0.5 to 1 ug RNA. TCRdb reanalysed the immunoSEQ multiplex PCR reads using MiXCR and keeps one entry per CDR3 protein. Here the sample spans 150,000 to 180,000 distinct CDR3 sequences, approximately 93% being singletons. Sequencing was performed on CD8+ T cells from PBMCs. These receptors originate from a human donor with multiple sclerosis.

The CDR3 DNA sequence: TGTGCCAGCAGTTTATCGCGGTATAGCAATCAGCCCCAGCATTTT. Translating it yields CASSLSRYSNQPQHF. J is TRBJ1-5 and V is TRBV28; the D is unclear. This CDR3 comprises 15 residues. In germline, CDR1 is MDHEN, CDR2 SYDVKM. Trimming cost V 1 base and J 0 bases, with 7 bases left between them. Variable domain in full (rest from reference TRBV28 and TRBJ1-5): DVKVTQSSRYLVKRTGEKVFLECVQDMDHENMFWYRQDPGLGLRLIYFSYDVKMKEKGDIPEGYSVSREKKERFSLILESASTNQTSMYLCASSLSRYSNQPQHFGDGTRLSIL.

This chain links TRBV3-1 with TRBJ1-2, with D possibly TRBD1 on 6 matching bases. V lost 5 bases and J lost 0, with 7 bases in between. Germline assignment: CDR1 LGHDT and CDR2 YNNKEL (reference sequence). The CDR3 has 13 amino acids. CDR3 DNA sequence: TGTGCCAGCAGCGGACAGACTAACTATGGCTACACCTTC. Encoded protein: CASSGQTNYGYTF.

J is TRBJ2-7 and V is TRBV7-8, with D possibly being TRBD2 (5 bases). The CDR3 runs 16 residues. V lost 4 bases, J lost 2 bases, and 18 bases lay in between. The germline CDR1 and CDR2 sequences are SGHVS and FQNEAQ. The CDR3 sequence: CASSSRIGGSPYEQYF. The CDR3 DNA sequence: TGTGCCAGCAGCTCCCGGATAGGAGGTTCCCCCTACGAGCAGTACTTC.

The chain carries TRBV9 and TRBJ2-3; TRBD2 is a possible D gene (6 bases). CDR3 length: 14 residues. Germline V CDR1 and CDR2: SGDLS, YYNGEE. V dropped 4 bases and J dropped 5 bases, with 14 bases sitting between them. CDR3 amino acids: CASSPNPGGDTQYF. The CDR3 bases are TGTGCCAGCAGCCCCAACCCCGGGGGAGATACGCAGTATTTT.

The J gene is TRBJ2-5, the V gene TRBV30, with TRBD1 identical over 8 bases. CDR1 and CDR2 from the germline V gene are GTSNPN and SVGIG (reference sequence). This CDR3 region has 16 residues. V was pared by 0 bases and J by 4 bases, with 10 bases of the junction left unmatched. DNA of the CDR3: TGTGCCTGGAGTGTACCGACAGGGGAAGGTGGAGAGACCCAGTACTTC. Translated, it gives CAWSVPTGEGGETQYF.

This chain connects TRBV6-2 or TRBV6-3 to TRBJ2-3; 9 bases align to TRBD1. V shed 2 bases, J shed 7 bases, and the junction held 10 bases outside the gene matches. CDR3 length: 16 residues. In germline, CDR1 is MNHEY, CDR2 SVGEGT. The CDR3 nucleotides read TGTGCCAGCAGTTACCCCGGACAGGGGCCTGAGAATACGCAGTATTTT. Translated: CASSYPGQGPENTQYF.

The gene calls are TRBV30 and TRBJ2-3; D gene uncertain. Trimming stripped 2 bases from V and 3 bases from J, with 12 bases between. CDR1 is GTSNPN, CDR2 SVGIG, per germline (reference sequence). This CDR3 region has 14 residues. CDR3 coding DNA: TGTGCCTGGAGTATGCGGACCGGAACAGATACGCAGTATTTT. Its translation is CAWSMRTGTDTQYF.

Only one count was recorded for this clonotype. This chain connects TRBV2 to TRBJ2-7; tentatively, D is TRBD2 (6 bases). Germline V lookup: CDR1 SNHLY, CDR2 FYNNEI. The CDR3 extends over 15 amino acids. The V gene lost 5 bases and the J gene lost 3 bases, with 17 bases spanning the gap. The CDR3 coding sequence is TGTGCCAGCAGTACGGCACCCGAGGAGGGCTACGAGCAGTACTTC. Protein: CASSTAPEEGYEQYF. The entire variable domain, with the rest obtained from reference TRBV2 and TRBJ2-7, is as follows: EPEVTQTPSHQVTQMGQEVILRCVPISNHLYFYWYRQILGQKVEFLVSFYNNEISEKSEIFDDQFSVERPDGSNFTLKIRSTKLEDSAMYFCASSTAPEEGYEQYFGPGTRLTVT.

V is TRBV6-6 and J is TRBJ2-5, with unresolved D. This CDR3 region has 14 residues. Trimming pared 1 base from V and 1 base from J, leaving 7 bases between. The germline V gene encodes CDR1 MNHNY and CDR2 SVGAGI (reference sequence). CDR3 DNA: TGTGCCAGCAGTTACTGGGCCAGCCAAGAGACCCAGTACTTC. Its translation is CASSYWASQETQYF.

V usage is TRBV4-1 and J usage is TRBJ1-2; 10 bases fit TRBD1. The CDR3 length is 15 residues. After removal of 1 base from V and 7 bases from J, the junction contained 6 bases not matched to a gene. Per germline, CDR1 MGHRA and CDR2 YSYEKL. The CDR3 region is CASSQGQGAVSGYTF. Written as DNA, the CDR3 is TGCGCCAGCAGCCAAGGACAGGGGGCGGTGAGTGGCTACACCTTC.

The chain couples TRBV20-1 to TRBJ2-7, with TRBD2 as a possible D gene (5 bases). Per germline, CDR1 DFQATT and CDR2 SNEGSKA (reference sequence). This CDR3 contains 13 residues. Trimming took 0 bases from V and 3 from J, leaving 9 bases between them. CDR3 in amino acids: CSARDPTNYEQYF. The CDR3 DNA reads as TGCAGTGCTAGAGATCCGACTAACTACGAGCAGTACTTC.

The chain joins TRBV6-1 to TRBJ2-1; 7 bases line up with TRBD2. V shed 6 bases and J 0 bases; nucleotides not matched to a gene: 8. The CDR3 extends over 16 amino acids. Germline-derived CDR1 and CDR2 are MNHNS and SASEGT. This CDR3 reads CASSVFGGSSYNEQFF. Here the CDR3 DNA reads TGTGCCAGCAGCGTCTTCGGGGGGAGCTCCTACAATGAGCAGTTCTTC.

V and J are TRBV6-2 or TRBV6-3 and TRBJ1-6, with a tentative D call TRBD1 (6 bases). Trimming took 4 bases from V and 6 from J, leaving 13 bases between them. Germline values: CDR1 MNHEY, CDR2 SVGEGT. The CDR3 length is 15 residues. In nucleotides, the CDR3 is TGTGCCAGCAGTTTTAGGGGACAACTTAATTCACCCCTCCACTTT. Protein: CASSFRGQLNSPLHF.

This clonotype showed up just once. V is TRBV5-1 and J is TRBJ2-1; TRBD2 agrees at 12 bases. CDR1 is SGHRS, CDR2 YFSETQ, per germline. J was trimmed by 2 bases and V by 1 base; bases with no gene match: 1. CDR3 length: 16 residues. CDR3 in amino acids: CASSLTSGGPYNEQFF. Here the CDR3 DNA reads TGCGCCAGCAGCTTGACTAGCGGGGGGCCCTACAATGAGCAGTTCTTC.

The chain recombines TRBV29-1 with TRBJ2-7, with 11 positions matching TRBD1. Germline CDR1 SQVTM, CDR2 ANQGSEA. V was clipped by 0 bases and J by 1 base; unmatched bases: 5. This CDR3 contains 16 residues. The CDR3: CSVEEADRGQSYEQYF. Written as DNA, the CDR3 is TGCAGCGTTGAAGAGGCGGACAGGGGGCAATCCTACGAGCAGTACTTC.

Here the CDR3 reads CASSGDKNYEQYF. CDR3 nucleotide sequence: TGTGCCAGCAGCGGGGACAAGAACTACGAGCAGTACTTC. This rearrangement joins TRBV9 to TRBJ2-7; D is perhaps TRBD1 (6 bases). The CDR3 covers 13 residues. Germline CDR1 and CDR2: SGDLS and YYNGEE. Trimming removed 3 bases from V and 3 bases from J, with 10 bases in between.

The rearrangement uses TRBV20-1 and TRBJ1-5, with a weak D call TRBD1 (5 bases). Germline CDR1 reads DFQATT; CDR2 reads SNEGSKA (reference sequence). The V end was cut by 1 base, the J end by 7 bases, with 14 bases between. The CDR3 extends over 14 amino acids. CDR3 loop: CSARGSRVGQPQHF. CDR3 nucleotides: TGCAGTGCTAGAGGTAGCAGGGTCGGGCAGCCCCAGCATTTT.

The rearrangement links TRBV7-9 to TRBJ1-1; D gene ambiguous. The germline gives CDR1 SEHNR, CDR2 FQNEAQ (reference sequence). Trimming took off 5 bases at V and 2 bases at J, with 15 bases between the two ends. The CDR3 runs to 15 residues. CDR3 region: CASSLREGSNTEAFF. For the CDR3, the DNA is TGTGCCAGCAGCCTCCGAGAGGGTTCCAACACTGAAGCTTTCTTT.